These 22 T cell receptor beta chains came from one sample sequenced in a study of blood T cell repertoires in COVID-19. Sequenced by immunoSEQ multiplex PCR; TCRdb stores in-frame clones only, minus some. The sample yields 250,000 to 350,000 clones, approximately 83% seen once. Specimen: peripheral blood. The origin of the receptors is a woman aged 25-40 years who had recovered from COVID-19.

This CDR3 is CASSEARQGRHEKLFF. The CDR3 coding sequence is TGTGCCAGCAGTGAAGCCAGACAGGGTCGTCATGAAAAACTGTTTTTT. This sequence joins TRBV2 and TRBJ1-4; 7 nucleotides align to TRBD1. The CDR3 is 16 residues long. From germline, CDR1 is SNHLY and CDR2 FYNNEI. Trimming took 0 bases from V and 6 from J; bases not matched to a gene: 7.

The rearrangement uses TRBV6-5 and TRBJ2-2; 7 nucleotides line up with TRBD1. CDR3 length: 15 residues. Trimming removed 5 bases from V and 7 bases from J; junction bases left unmatched: 10. Germline-derived CDR1 and CDR2 are MNHEY and SVGAGI. The DNA of the CDR3 is TGTGCCAGCAGTCCTCAACAGGGGTCCCGCGGGGAGCTGTTTTTT. Translating it yields CASSPQQGSRGELFF.

The rearrangement joins TRBV4-1 to TRBJ2-1, with 8 bases lining up with TRBD2. J gave up 8 bases and V 6 bases, and 15 bases lay outside the gene matches. This CDR3 contains 16 residues. Germline CDR1 MGHRA, CDR2 YSYEKL. The CDR3 sequence: CASRLGGSGGLDEQFF. The DNA for the CDR3 is TGCGCCAGCAGGCTTGGCGGTTCGGGGGGGTTGGATGAGCAGTTCTTC.

This clone has only one observation. This chain connects TRBV4-3 to TRBJ2-5; 8 nucleotides line up with TRBD2. The CDR3 consists of 12 residues. Germline CDR1 and CDR2: LGHNA and YSLEER. Germline trimming cut 10 bases from V and 4 bases from J; bases unmatched to any gene: 5. The CDR3 DNA reads TGCGCCACGCTAGCGGGTCGAGAGACCCAGTACTTC. As protein: CATLAGRETQYF.

The chain carries TRBV7-2 and TRBJ1-3; maybe TRBD1 (5 bases). Trimming removed 5 bases at V and 0 bases at J, with 11 bases between. The CDR3 runs to 15 residues. The V gene's germline CDR1 is SGHTA and CDR2 FQGNSA. The CDR3 here is CASSIDSLSGNTIYF. The CDR3, as DNA: TGTGCCAGCAGCATAGACAGCCTCTCTGGAAACACCATATATTTT.

J is TRBJ2-5 and V is TRBV19, with D unclear. The CDR3 consists of 13 residues. CDR1 and CDR2 (germline): LNHDA, SQIVND (reference sequence). Trimming left V 5 bases short and J 5 bases short, with 12 bases between. The CDR3 spells CASSPARWETQYF. In nucleotides, the CDR3 is TGTGCCAGTAGTCCCGCGAGGTGGGAGACCCAGTACTTC.

This clone was seen only a few times. The CDR3 spells CASSQGGQGYGYTF. The DNA for the CDR3 is TGTGCCAGCAGCCAAGGCGGACAGGGCTATGGCTACACCTTC. The chain employs TRBV3-1 (or the pseudogene TRBV3-2) and TRBJ1-2; TRBD1 matches at 8 bases. Trimming removed 1 base from V and 4 bases from J; junction bases left unmatched: 2. Germline V gene lookup returns CDR1 LGHDT and CDR2 YNNKEL (reference sequence). This CDR3 contains 14 residues.

The V call is TRBV5-4, the J call TRBJ1-6; the D gene is possibly TRBD1 (5 bases). In germline, CDR1 is SGHNT, CDR2 YYREEE (reference sequence). This CDR3 region has 12 residues. Trimming cost V 7 bases and J 6 bases, with 8 bases left between them. CDR3: CASGASNSPLHF. The CDR3 region has the DNA TGTGCCAGCGGGGCATCTAATTCACCCCTCCACTTT.

This chain joins TRBV16 and TRBJ1-2; D is unresolved. CDR3 length: 13 amino acids. V was shortened by 0 bases and J by 8 bases, with 10 bases between the two germline ends. CDR1 and CDR2 (germline): KGHSY, FQNENV. Here the CDR3 reads CASSQSSLRGYTF. In nucleotides, the CDR3 is TGTGCCAGCAGCCAATCCTCTTTGAGAGGCTACACCTTC.

J is TRBJ2-2 and V is TRBV21-1; TRBD2 is the table's D call, not checked against the DNA. TRBV21-1 has pseudogene status. This CDR3 contains 14 residues. CDR3: CASSNPGGTGELFF. Here the CDR3 DNA reads TGTGCCAGCAGCAATCCGGGGGGGACCGGGGAGCTGTTTTTT.

The chain recombines TRBV6-6 with TRBJ2-3; D uncertain. Between the trimmed V and J ends, which lost 5 bases and 0 bases, there was a span of 9 bases. Per the germline V gene, CDR1 is MNHNY and CDR2 is SVGAGI (reference sequence). The CDR3 sequence is 14 residues long. CDR3 DNA: TGTGCCAGCAGTCCCTTTTCGAGCACAGATACGCAGTATTTT. It is translated as CASSPFSSTDTQYF.

The CDR3 DNA reads TGTGCCAGTAGTATAGTAGCGGGAGTACACTCCTACAATGAGCAGTTCTTC. It specifies CASSIVAGVHSYNEQFF. V usage is TRBV19 and J usage is TRBJ2-1; 9 nucleotides match TRBD2. V dropped 1 base and J dropped 0; count of bases not matched to a gene: 4. CDR3 size: 17 residues. CDR1 LNHDA and CDR2 SQIVND come from the germline V gene (reference sequence).

The rearrangement links TRBV5-1 to TRBJ1-1; the D is unclear. Germline V gene sequence: CDR1 SGHRS, CDR2 YFSETQ. The CDR3 has 12 residues. V lost 0 bases to trimming and J lost 3 bases, with 3 bases between them. DNA of the CDR3: TGCGCCAGCAGCTTGGGAGACACTGAAGCTTTCTTT. It codes for CASSLGDTEAFF.

The genes are TRBV4-2 and TRBJ2-2, with D perhaps matching TRBD1 (6 bases). The V gene lost 6 bases and the J gene lost 6 bases, with 11 bases spanning the gap. Germline assignment: CDR1 LGHNA and CDR2 YNFKEQ. This CDR3 has 13 amino acids. The CDR3 loop is CASRYKGAGELFF. The CDR3 bases are TGTGCCAGCAGATACAAGGGGGCCGGGGAGCTGTTTTTT.

Turning to this clone: This specimen includes other DNA sequences encoding the same CDR3. This chain links TRBV5-4 with TRBJ1-1; no definite D call. The CDR3 consists of 12 residues. Trimming pared 4 bases from V and 3 bases from J, leaving 7 bases between. From germline, CDR1 is SGHNT and CDR2 YYREEE (reference sequence). CDR3 loop: CASSPRDTEAFF. As DNA, the CDR3 is TGTGCCAGCAGCCCCCGGGACACTGAAGCTTTCTTT.

The chain is built from TRBV30 and TRBJ2-1; D possibly corresponds to TRBD2 (5 bases). With 1 base removed from V and 4 bases from J, the gap between germline ends came to 26 bases. The germline V gene encodes CDR1 GTSNPN and CDR2 SVGIG (reference sequence). The CDR3 loop spans 19 amino acids. Written as DNA, the CDR3 is TGTGCCTGGAGTGGGGTACCCCACCCCGAGGGCCTTCCATACAATGAGCAGTTCTTC. Residues: CAWSGVPHPEGLPYNEQFF.

V is TRBV4-2 and J is TRBJ1-6; D call uncertain. The CDR3 extends over 15 amino acids. The V end was cut by 0 bases, the J end by 7 bases, with 10 bases between. CDR1 and CDR2 (germline): LGHNA, YNFKEQ. As DNA, the CDR3 is TGTGCCAGCAGCCAAGAAGAGAGGGCGAATTCACCCCTCCACTTT. This gives the protein CASSQEERANSPLHF.

This clone occurred once. The rearrangement uses TRBV19 and TRBJ2-1; D not certain. This CDR3 has 12 residues. V lost 7 bases and J lost 7, with 11 bases in between. The germline CDR1 and CDR2 sequences are LNHDA and SQIVND (reference sequence). The CDR3 loop is CASTSRPNEQFF. CDR3 coding DNA: TGTGCCAGTACGTCGCGCCCTAATGAGCAGTTCTTC.

This chain links TRBV1 with TRBJ2-5; TRBD2, as called in the table, went unchecked against the DNA. TRBV1 is an annotated pseudogene. CDR3 length: 15 residues. The CDR3 loop is CTSSHLRGYQETQYF. CDR3 bases: TGCACCAGCAGCCATCTGCGGGGGTACCAAGAGACCCAGTACTTC.

In its sample, this clone was seen many times. This chain connects TRBV6-5 to TRBJ2-1; 7 nucleotides align to TRBD2. V lost 6 bases, J lost 10 bases, and 12 bases stayed unmatched. Germline V gene lookup returns CDR1 MNHEY and CDR2 SVGAGI. The CDR3 covers 14 residues. The CDR3 region has the DNA TGTGCCAGCAGGGTGGGAGGGCCGGTAGAAGAGCAGTTCTTC. It specifies CASRVGGPVEEQFF.

The chain combines TRBV28 with TRBJ2-7; D might be TRBD1 (6 bases). Germline V lookup: CDR1 MDHEN, CDR2 SYDVKM. There are 12 residues in the CDR3. V dropped 11 bases and J dropped 5 bases, with 16 bases sitting between them. CDR3 nucleotides: TGTGCCTGCTGGGGTGGGGGCGACGAGCAGTACTTC. It encodes CACWGGGDEQYF.

The J gene is TRBJ2-7, the V gene TRBV5-4, with D possibly being TRBD1 (6 bases). V was clipped by 2 bases and J by 0 bases, with 9 bases between them. Germline loops: CDR1 SGHNT, CDR2 YYREEE (reference sequence). The CDR3 sequence is 14 residues long. DNA of the CDR3: TGTGCCAGCAGCTTCCGGGACAACTCCTACGAGCAGTACTTC. Its protein product is CASSFRDNSYEQYF.